The rows below give T cell receptor beta chains drawn from one sample of a study of blood T cell repertoires in COVID-19. The protocol was immunoSEQ multiplex PCR, while the TCRdb copy is restricted to in-frame clones and leaves out a portion. The sample lists 84,000 or so clones, approximately 80% occurring once. The sample was peripheral blood. These receptors were taken from an elderly woman with acute or convalescent COVID-19. Each CDR3 is given with its conserved first and last residue. Fields, in order: CDR3 length, D gene, J gene, V gene, clone size, CDR3 protein, CDR3 DNA. The D gene is left open where the match is weak. Rows may omit the clone size; those that give it use once, few, many or a size class.

>15|TRBD2|TRBJ2-1|TRBV9|NA
CASSPLAGDYNEQFF
TGTGCCAGCAGCCCTCTAGCGGGGGACTACAATGAGCAGTTCTTC
>13|NA|TRBJ1-3|TRBV30|NA
CAWTRVSGNTIYF
TGTGCCTGGACCAGGGTCTCTGGAAACACCATATATTTT
>14|TRBD2|TRBJ2-3|TRBV20-1|NA
CSARASGGEYTQYF
TGCAGTGCTCGTGCTAGCGGGGGGGAATATACGCAGTATTTT
>16|NA|TRBJ1-1|TRBV27|NA
CASSYSNSIMDTEAFF
TGTGCCAGCAGTTATTCGAATTCTATAATGGACACTGAAGCTTTCTTT
>13|NA|TRBJ1-1|TRBV4-3|NA
CASSQIGGAEAFF
TGCGCCAGCAGCCAAATTGGCGGAGCTGAAGCTTTCTTT
>15|TRBD1|TRBJ1-2|TRBV10-2|once
CASSGHGQGAGGYTF
TGCGCCAGCAGTGGGCATGGACAGGGGGCGGGTGGCTACACCTTC
>14|TRBD1|TRBJ1-1|TRBV27|NA
CASSLRTGVTEAFF
TGTGCCAGCAGTCTAAGGACAGGGGTCACTGAAGCTTTCTTT
>11|TRBD1|TRBJ2-7|TRBV5-1|NA
CASQGAGEQYF
TGCGCCAGCCAGGGGGCGGGTGAGCAGTACTTC
>14|NA|TRBJ1-3|TRBV7-9|NA
CASSLPNSGNTIYF
TGTGCCAGCAGCCTACCGAACTCTGGAAACACCATATATTTT
>19|NA|TRBJ2-2|TRBV6-7|NA
CASTISTGRGDMNTGELFF
TGTGCCAGCACCATATCGACTGGGCGGGGAGATATGAACACCGGGGAGCTGTTTTTT
>16|TRBD1|TRBJ2-3|TRBV24-1|NA
CATSDPGQGVPDTQYF
TGTGCCACCAGTGACCCCGGACAGGGGGTGCCAGATACGCAGTATTTT
>13|NA|TRBJ2-7|TRBV10-3|NA
CAISESVGNEQYF
TGTGCCATCAGTGAGTCAGTCGGGAACGAGCAGTACTTC
>16|NA|TRBJ2-7|TRBV7-2|NA
CASSKPTIRGSYEQYF
TGTGCCAGCAGCAAGCCAACCATCAGAGGAAGCTACGAGCAGTACTTC
>17|TRBD1|TRBJ2-5|TRBV5-1|NA
CASSQGQGIRGQETQYF
TGCGCCAGCAGCCAGGGACAGGGGATACGTGGGCAAGAGACCCAGTACTTC
>15|TRBD1|TRBJ1-1|TRBV6-5|NA
CASSQTGGLNTEAFF
TGTGCCAGCAGTCAGACAGGGGGCTTGAACACTGAAGCTTTCTTT
>15|TRBD1|TRBJ1-2|TRBV28|NA
CASSLGQGSVRGYTF
TGTGCCAGCAGTTTAGGACAGGGTTCGGTGAGGGGCTACACCTTC
>14|TRBD1|TRBJ1-4|TRBV7-8|NA
CASSKRDRNEKLFF
TGTGCCAGCAGCAAAAGGGACAGAAATGAAAAACTGTTTTTT
>11|NA|TRBJ2-7|TRBV28|NA
CATYFLYEQYF
TGTGCCACCTATTTCTTATACGAGCAGTACTTC
>15|NA|TRBJ2-7|TRBV5-1|NA
CASSGRPGPEYEQYF
TGCGCCAGCAGCGGTCGCCCAGGGCCGGAATACGAGCAGTACTTC
>13|NA|TRBJ2-3|TRBV9|NA
CASSAPGIDTQYF
TGTGCCAGCAGCGCCCCAGGGATAGATACGCAGTATTTT
>17|TRBD2|TRBJ2-7|TRBV18|once
CASSPLSAGGRPYEQYF
TGTGCCAGCTCACCACTTAGCGCGGGGGGGCGCCCCTACGAGCAGTACTTC
>12|NA|TRBJ1-5|TRBV15|NA
CATKHNNQPQHF
TGTGCCACGAAACATAACAATCAGCCCCAGCATTTT
>15|TRBD2|TRBJ2-1|TRBV27|few
CASSKTSGAYNEQFF
TGTGCCAGCAGTAAGACTAGCGGGGCTTACAATGAGCAGTTCTTC
>18|NA|TRBJ2-6|TRBV19|NA
CASTPSRRVPSGANVLTF
TGTGCCAGTACCCCATCCCGGCGGGTCCCGTCTGGGGCCAACGTCCTGACTTTC